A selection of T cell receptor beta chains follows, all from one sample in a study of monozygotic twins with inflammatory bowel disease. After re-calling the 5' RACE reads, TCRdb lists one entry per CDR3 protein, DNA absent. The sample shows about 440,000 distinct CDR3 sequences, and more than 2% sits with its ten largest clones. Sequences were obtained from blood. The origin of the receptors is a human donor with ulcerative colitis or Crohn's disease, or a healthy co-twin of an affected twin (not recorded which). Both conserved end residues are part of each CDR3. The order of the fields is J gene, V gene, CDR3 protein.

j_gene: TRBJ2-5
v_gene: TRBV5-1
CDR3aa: CASRFDVQETQYF

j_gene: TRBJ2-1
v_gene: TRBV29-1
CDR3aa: CSVARGGSYNEQFF

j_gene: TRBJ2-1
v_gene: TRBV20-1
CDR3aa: CSAPGTDYNEQFF

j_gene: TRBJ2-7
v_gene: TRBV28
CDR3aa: CASSFGLALEVQYF

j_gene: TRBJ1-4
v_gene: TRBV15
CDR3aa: CATSRRGRIEKLFF

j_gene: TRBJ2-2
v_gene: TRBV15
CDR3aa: CATSRDLGGRGGTGELFF

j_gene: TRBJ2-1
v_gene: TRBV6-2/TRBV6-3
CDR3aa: CASSQTSGRTYEQFF

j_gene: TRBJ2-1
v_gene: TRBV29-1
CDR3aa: CSARVGLAGQYNEQFF

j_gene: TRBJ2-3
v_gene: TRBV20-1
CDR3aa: CSAGRAGRSTDTQYF

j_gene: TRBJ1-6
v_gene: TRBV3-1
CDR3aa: CASSHSPGGQGISPLHF

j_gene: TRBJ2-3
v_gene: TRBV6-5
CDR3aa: CASSYGRGTQYF

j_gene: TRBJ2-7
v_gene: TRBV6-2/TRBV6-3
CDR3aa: CASSSPGDSYEQYF

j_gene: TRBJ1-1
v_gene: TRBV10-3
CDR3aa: CAISDEQGLDEAFF

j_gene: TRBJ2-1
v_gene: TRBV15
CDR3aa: CATSSGLAGNNEQFF

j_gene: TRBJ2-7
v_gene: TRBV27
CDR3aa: CASSYKDGTYEQYF

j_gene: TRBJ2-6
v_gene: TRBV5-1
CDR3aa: CASSGRASGANVLTF

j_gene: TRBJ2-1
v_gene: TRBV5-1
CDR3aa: CASSLGGQSSYNEQFF

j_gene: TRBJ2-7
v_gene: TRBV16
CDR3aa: CASSRPGLGAYEQYF

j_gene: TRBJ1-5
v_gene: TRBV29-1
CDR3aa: CSALDPGQPQHF

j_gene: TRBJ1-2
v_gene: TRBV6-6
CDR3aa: CASSYPRNYGYTF

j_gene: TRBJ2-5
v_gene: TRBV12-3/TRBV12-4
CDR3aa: CASSFREEETQYF

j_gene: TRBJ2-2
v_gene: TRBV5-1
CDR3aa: CASSAGTGVANTGELFF

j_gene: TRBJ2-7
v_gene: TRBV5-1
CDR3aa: CASSWDAGPYEQYF

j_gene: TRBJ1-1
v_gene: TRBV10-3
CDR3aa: CAISEYQGEAFF

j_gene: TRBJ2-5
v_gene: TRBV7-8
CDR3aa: CASSPGGRGETQYF

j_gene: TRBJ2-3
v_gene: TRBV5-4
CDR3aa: CASSLKSGTDTQYF

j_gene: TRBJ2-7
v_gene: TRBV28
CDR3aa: CASSSKIYEQYF

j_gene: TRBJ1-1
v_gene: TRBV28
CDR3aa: CASSLGRVIAEAFF

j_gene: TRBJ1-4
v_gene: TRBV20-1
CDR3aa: CSAHTPATNEKLFF

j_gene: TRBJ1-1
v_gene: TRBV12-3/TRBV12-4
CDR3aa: CASSYRGSYMNTEAFF

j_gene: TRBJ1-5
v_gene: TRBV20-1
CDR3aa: CSARTWGSNQPQHF

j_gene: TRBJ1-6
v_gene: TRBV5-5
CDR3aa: CASSQNSPLHF

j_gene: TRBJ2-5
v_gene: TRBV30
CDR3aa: CAWSVNGGQETQYF

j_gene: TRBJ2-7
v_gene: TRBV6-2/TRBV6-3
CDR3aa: CASSRIDYSYEQYF

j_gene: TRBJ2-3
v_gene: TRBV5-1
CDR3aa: CASSIGLAVITDTQYF

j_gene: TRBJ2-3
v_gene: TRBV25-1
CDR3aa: CASSEFQGVHPSTDTQYF

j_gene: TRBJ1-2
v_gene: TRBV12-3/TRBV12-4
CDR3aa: CASSSGRLTYGYTF

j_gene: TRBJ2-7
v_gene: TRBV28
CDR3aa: CATRERGNEQYF

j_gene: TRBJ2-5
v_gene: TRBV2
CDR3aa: CASSEAGGKETQYF

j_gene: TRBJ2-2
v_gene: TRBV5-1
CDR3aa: CASSPYQGRNTGELFF

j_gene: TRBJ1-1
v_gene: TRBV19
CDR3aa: CASSIPQGGVEAFF

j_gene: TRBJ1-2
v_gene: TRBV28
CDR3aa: CASRTAGALYGYTF

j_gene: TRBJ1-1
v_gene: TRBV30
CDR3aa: CALTRGRNTEAFF

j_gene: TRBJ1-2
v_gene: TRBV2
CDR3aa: CASSEARQVTGYTF

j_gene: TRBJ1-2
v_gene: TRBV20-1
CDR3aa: CSASSGNYGYTF

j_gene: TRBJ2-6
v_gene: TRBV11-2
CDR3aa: CASSSAFSGANVLTF

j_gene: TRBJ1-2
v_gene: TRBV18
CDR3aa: CASLSSRGSYGYTF

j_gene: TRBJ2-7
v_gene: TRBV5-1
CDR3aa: CASSVWGDGASYEQYF

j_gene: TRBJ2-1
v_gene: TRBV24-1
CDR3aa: CATSDLMTVSYNEQFF

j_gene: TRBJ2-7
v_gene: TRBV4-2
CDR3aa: CASSQGGQGVHEQYF

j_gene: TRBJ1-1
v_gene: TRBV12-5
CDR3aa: CASGFTGDPEAFF

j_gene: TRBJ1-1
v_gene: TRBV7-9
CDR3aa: CASSPRSRGDNTEAFF

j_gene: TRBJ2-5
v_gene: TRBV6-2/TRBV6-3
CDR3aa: CASSLRHLQETQYF

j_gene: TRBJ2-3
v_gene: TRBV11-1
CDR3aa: CASSTTSPGLARTDTQYF

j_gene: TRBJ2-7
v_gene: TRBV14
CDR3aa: CASSQDRTVQYF